The source of this T cell receptor beta chain is a study of shared clonotypes between healthy human individuals. About the study: The donors, two women and a few men, were aged 18 to 49. The plates for each donor numbered three CD4 naive, three CD4 memory, two CD8 naive and one CD8 memory. General study findings and limits: The genetic and exposure-history diversity represented was limited by few donors. Across subsets, estimated richness was generally greater for naive than for memory populations.

V was pared by 3 bases and J by 5 bases, with 10 bases of the junction left unmatched. Germline V CDR1 and CDR2: SGHAT, FQNNGV. There are 17 residues in the CDR3. Sequencing used immunoSEQ multiplex PCR; TCRdb keeps in-frame clones, though not all of them. Among around 1,100,000 clones listed, 60% to 80% were seen once. On this clone itself: Its antigen is undetermined.

The sequenced material came from memory CD4+ T cells from PBMCs. Subset described: CD45RA-negative fraction. V is TRBV11-2 and J is TRBJ2-2, with 9 nucleotides matching TRBD2. The source is a man aged 18 to 30 in good health. Some clones in this sample may be carry-over from other donors' samples. The CDR3 spells CASSLRSSGTRTGELFF. Here the CDR3 DNA reads TGTGCCAGCAGCTTGCGTTCTAGCGGGACCCGAACCGGGGAGCTGTTTTTT.